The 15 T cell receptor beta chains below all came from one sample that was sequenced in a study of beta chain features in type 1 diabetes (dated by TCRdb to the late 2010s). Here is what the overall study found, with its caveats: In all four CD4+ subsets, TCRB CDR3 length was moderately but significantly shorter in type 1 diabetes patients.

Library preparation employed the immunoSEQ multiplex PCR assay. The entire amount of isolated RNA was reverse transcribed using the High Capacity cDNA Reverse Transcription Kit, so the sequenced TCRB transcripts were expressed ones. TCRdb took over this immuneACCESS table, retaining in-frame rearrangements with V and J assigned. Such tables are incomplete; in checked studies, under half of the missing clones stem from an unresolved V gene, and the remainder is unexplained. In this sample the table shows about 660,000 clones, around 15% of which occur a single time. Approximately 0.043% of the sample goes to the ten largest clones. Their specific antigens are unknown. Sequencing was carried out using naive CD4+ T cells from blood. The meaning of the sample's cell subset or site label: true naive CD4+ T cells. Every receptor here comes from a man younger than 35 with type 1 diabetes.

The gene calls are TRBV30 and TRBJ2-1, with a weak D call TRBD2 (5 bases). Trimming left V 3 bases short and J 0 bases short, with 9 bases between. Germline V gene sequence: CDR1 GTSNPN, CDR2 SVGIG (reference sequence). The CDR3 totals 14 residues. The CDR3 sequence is CAWRGESSYNEQFF. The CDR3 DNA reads TGTGCCTGGAGGGGAGAGAGCTCCTACAATGAGCAGTTCTTC.

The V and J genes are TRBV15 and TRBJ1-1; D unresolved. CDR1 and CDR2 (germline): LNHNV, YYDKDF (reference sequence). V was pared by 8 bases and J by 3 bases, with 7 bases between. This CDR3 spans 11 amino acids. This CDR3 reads CATSLDTEAFF. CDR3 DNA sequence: TGTGCCACCTCTCTGGACACTGAAGCTTTCTTT. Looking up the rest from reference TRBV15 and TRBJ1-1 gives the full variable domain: DAMVIQNPRYQVTQFGKPVTLSCSQTLNHNVMYWYQQKSSQAPKLLFHYYDKDFNNEADTPDNFQSRRPNTSFCFLDIRSPGLGDTAMYLCATSLDTEAFFGQGTRLTVV.

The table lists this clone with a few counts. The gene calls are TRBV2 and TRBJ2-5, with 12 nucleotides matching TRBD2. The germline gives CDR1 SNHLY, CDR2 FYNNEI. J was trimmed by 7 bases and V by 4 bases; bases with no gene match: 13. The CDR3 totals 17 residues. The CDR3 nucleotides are TGTGCCAGCAGTGCACTAGCGGGGGGCCCGGAACGCGGGACCCAGTACTTC. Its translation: CASSALAGGPERGTQYF.

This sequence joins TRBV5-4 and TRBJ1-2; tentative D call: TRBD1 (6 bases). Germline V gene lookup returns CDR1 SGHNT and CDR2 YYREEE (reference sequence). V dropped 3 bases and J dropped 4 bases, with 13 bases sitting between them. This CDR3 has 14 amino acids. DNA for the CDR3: TGTGCCAGCAGCTCCTCGGGGGGCGTCTATGGCTACACCTTC. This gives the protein CASSSSGGVYGYTF.

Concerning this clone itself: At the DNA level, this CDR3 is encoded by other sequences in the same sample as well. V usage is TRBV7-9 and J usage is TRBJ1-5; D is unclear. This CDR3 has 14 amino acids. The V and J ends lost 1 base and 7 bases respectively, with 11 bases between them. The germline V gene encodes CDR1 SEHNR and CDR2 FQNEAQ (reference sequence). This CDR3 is CASSLGRGGQPQHF. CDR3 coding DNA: TGTGCCAGCAGCTTAGGGCGGGGTGGGCAGCCCCAGCATTTT.

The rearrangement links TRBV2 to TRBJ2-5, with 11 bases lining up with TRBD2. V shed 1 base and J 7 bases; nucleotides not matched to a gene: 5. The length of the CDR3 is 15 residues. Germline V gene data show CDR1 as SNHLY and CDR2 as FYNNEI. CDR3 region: CASSEGLAGLRTQYF. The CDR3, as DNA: TGTGCCAGCAGTGAAGGACTAGCGGGATTAAGGACCCAGTACTTC.

The CDR3, as DNA: TGTGCCAGCAGCTTAAACCTAGCGGGGGGCCAAGAGCAGTTCTTC. This codes for CASSLNLAGGQEQFF. This chain links TRBV7-2 with TRBJ2-1; 11 bases map to TRBD2. The V gene end was trimmed by 2 bases and the J gene end by 10 bases; junction bases not matched to a gene: 7. Germline CDR1 SGHTA, CDR2 FQGNSA. This CDR3 is 15 amino acids long.

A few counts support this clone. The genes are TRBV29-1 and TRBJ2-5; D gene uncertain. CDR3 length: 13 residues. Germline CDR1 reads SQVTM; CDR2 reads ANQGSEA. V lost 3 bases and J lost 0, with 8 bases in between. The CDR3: CSVDNHYQETQYF. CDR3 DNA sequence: TGCAGCGTTGATAACCACTACCAAGAGACCCAGTACTTC.

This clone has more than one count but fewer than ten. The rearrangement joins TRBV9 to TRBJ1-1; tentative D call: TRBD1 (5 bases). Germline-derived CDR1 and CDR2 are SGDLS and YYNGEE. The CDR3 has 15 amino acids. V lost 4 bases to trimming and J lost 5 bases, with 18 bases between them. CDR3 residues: CASSFEGLGHTEAFF. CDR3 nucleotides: TGTGCCAGCAGCTTTGAGGGGTTAGGACATACTGAAGCTTTCTTT.

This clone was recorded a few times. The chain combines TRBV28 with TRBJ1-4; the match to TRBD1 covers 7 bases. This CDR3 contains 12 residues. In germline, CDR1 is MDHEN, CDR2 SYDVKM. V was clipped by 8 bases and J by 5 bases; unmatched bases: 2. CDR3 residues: CASLGQNEKLFF. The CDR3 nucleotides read TGTGCCAGCCTGGGACAGAATGAAAAACTGTTTTTT.

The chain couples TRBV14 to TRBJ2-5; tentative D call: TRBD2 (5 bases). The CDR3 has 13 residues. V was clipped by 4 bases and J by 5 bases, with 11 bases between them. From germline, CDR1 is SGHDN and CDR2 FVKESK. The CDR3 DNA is TGTGCCAGCAGCCCCCGGGGTTTCGAGACCCAGTACTTC. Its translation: CASSPRGFETQYF.

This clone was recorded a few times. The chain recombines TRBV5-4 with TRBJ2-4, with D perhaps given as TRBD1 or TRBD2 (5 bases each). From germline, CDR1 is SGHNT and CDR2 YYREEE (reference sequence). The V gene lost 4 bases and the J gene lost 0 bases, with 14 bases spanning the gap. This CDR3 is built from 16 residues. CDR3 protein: CASSTNPGLAKNIQYF. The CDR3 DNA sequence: TGTGCCAGCAGCACAAATCCGGGGCTAGCCAAAAACATTCAGTACTTC.

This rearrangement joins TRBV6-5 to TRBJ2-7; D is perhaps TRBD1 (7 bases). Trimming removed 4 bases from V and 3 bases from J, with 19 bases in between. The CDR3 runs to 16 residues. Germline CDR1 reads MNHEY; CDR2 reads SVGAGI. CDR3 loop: CASSSGRLQGGYEQYF. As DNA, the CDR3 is TGTGCCAGCAGTTCCGGCAGGCTTCAGGGGGGCTACGAGCAGTACTTC.

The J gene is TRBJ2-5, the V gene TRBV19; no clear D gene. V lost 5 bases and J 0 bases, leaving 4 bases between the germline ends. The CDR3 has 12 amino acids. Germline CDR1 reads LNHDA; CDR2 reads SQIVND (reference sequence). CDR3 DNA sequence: TGTGCCAGTAGTCGGGACCAAGAGACCCAGTACTTC. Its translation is CASSRDQETQYF.

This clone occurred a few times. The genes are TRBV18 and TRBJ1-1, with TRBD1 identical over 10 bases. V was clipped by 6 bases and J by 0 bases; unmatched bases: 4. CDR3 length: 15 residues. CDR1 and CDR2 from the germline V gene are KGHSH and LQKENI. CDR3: CASSGQGTMNTEAFF. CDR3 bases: TGTGCCAGCTCGGGACAGGGGACGATGAACACTGAAGCTTTCTTT.